A selection of T cell receptor beta chains follows, all from one sample in a study of cytomegalovirus exposure and HLA in healthy donors. Here immunoSEQ multiplex PCR was the method, and the copy in TCRdb shows in-frame clones only, minus some. The sample holds approximately 190,000 clones, roughly four fifths seen once. The sample consisted of PBMCs. These receptors all come from a woman aged 25 to 45 in good health and CMV-seropositive. The CDR3 runs from the conserved cysteine through the conserved F or W. Fields, in order: D gene, clone size, V gene, J gene, CDR3 DNA, CDR3 protein. D genes are given only for firm matches. Size values are once, few and many counts, or a class for expanded clones, and some rows have none.

.,.,TRBV18,TRBJ2-7,TGTGCCAGCTCACCCGGACGGGAATACGAGCAGTACTTC,CASSPGREYEQYF
TRBD1,.,TRBV28,TRBJ1-3,TGTGCCAGCAGTTCCCCCGGACAGGGAGAATTTGGCACCATATATTTT,CASSSPGQGEFGTIYF
.,once,TRBV5-1,TRBJ1-1,TGCGCCAGCAGCTCAACGCCGGGGAACACTGAAGCTTTCTTT,CASSSTPGNTEAFF
.,.,TRBV6-1,TRBJ2-3,TGTGCCAGCAGTAAAGTTGGGGGGGATACGCAGTATTTT,CASSKVGGDTQYF
TRBD1,few,TRBV6-1,TRBJ1-4,TGTGCCAGCAGGGGACAGGTGGGAAAACTGTTTTTT,CASRGQVGKLFF
TRBD1,.,TRBV28,TRBJ1-5,TGTGCCAGCAATTCGGGACAGGGGTACAATCAGCCCCAGCATTTT,CASNSGQGYNQPQHF
TRBD2,.,TRBV4-3,TRBJ2-7,TGCGCCAGCAGCCAAGATACTAGCGGGGGCTACTCCTACGAGCAGTACTTC,CASSQDTSGGYSYEQYF
TRBD1,.,TRBV2,TRBJ2-3,TGTGCCAGCAGCAACGGGGACAGGGATTCCGGCGATACGCAGTATTTT,CASSNGDRDSGDTQYF
TRBD2,.,TRBV4-2,TRBJ2-1,TGTGCCGGCAGCCCGAAACTAGGGGGAGCGGGAGTGCTGGATGAGCAGTTCTTC,CAGSPKLGGAGVLDEQFF
.,.,TRBV4-3,TRBJ2-4,TGCGCCAGCAGCCAAGCACGACAGTTAGCCAAAAACATTCAGTACTTC,CASSQARQLAKNIQYF
TRBD1,.,TRBV4-1,TRBJ2-7,TGCGCCAGCAGCCAAACCGGGACAGGGAGCATCGAGCAGTACTTC,CASSQTGTGSIEQYF
.,many,TRBV28,TRBJ2-1,TGTGCCAGCAGTACATACAATGAGCAGTTCTTC,CASSTYNEQFF
.,.,TRBV7-2,TRBJ1-5,TGTGCCAGCAGCTTAGGAGGGAGCCGCAATCAGCCCCAGCATTTT,CASSLGGSRNQPQHF
TRBD1,.,TRBV2,TRBJ2-7,TGTGCCAGCACTAAGGGACAGGGGGATTACGAGCAGTACTTC,CASTKGQGDYEQYF
.,.,TRBV6-1,TRBJ2-3,TGTGCCACCCAAGCGGGCCATACGCAGTATTTT,CATQAGHTQYF
TRBD2,.,TRBV7-2,TRBJ2-1,TGTGCCAGCAGCCCCAGATCCGGGACTAGCGGATACAATGAGCAGTTCTTC,CASSPRSGTSGYNEQFF
TRBD2,.,TRBV5-1,TRBJ2-1,TGCGCCAGCAGCTTGGAGGGGACTAGAAATCGATACAATGAGCAGTTCTTC,CASSLEGTRNRYNEQFF
.,.,TRBV30,TRBJ1-5,TGTGCCTGGAGCTTTCGGGGGGCGCGGGGGGCAAGTCAGCCCCAGCATTTT,CAWSFRGARGASQPQHF
TRBD2,once,TRBV18,TRBJ2-5,TGTGCCAGCTCACCACCTAGCGGGAGAGAGACCCAGTACTTC,CASSPPSGRETQYF
TRBD2,.,TRBV2,TRBJ2-1,TGTGCCAGCAGTAGACTAGCGGGAGGGCTTAATGAGCAGTTCTTC,CASSRLAGGLNEQFF
.,.,TRBV5-1,TRBJ2-7,TGCGCCAGCAGCTTGAACAGCCTAGGGGACGAGCAGTACTTC,CASSLNSLGDEQYF
.,.,TRBV28,TRBJ2-3,TGTGCCAGCAGTGACCCCGGACTCCTCCCCTCCACAGATACGCAGTATTTT,CASSDPGLLPSTDTQYF
TRBD2,.,TRBV5-4,TRBJ2-1,TGTGCCAGCAGCTTGGGTGGGACTAGCGCCTTGAATGAGCAGTTCTTC,CASSLGGTSALNEQFF
TRBD1,.,TRBV27,TRBJ2-2,TGTGCCAGCAGTTCGACGGACAGGGAGTTCCCCGGGGAGCTGTTTTTT,CASSSTDREFPGELFF
TRBD1,.,TRBV4-3,TRBJ1-2,TGCGCCAGCAGCCAAGGGAGGGGGCTAGGCTACACCTTC,CASSQGRGLGYTF
TRBD2,once,TRBV28,TRBJ2-5,TGTGCCAGCAGTACAGCCGGGAGGGACAATTACTTC,CASSTAGRDNYF
.,few,TRBV18,TRBJ2-7,TGTGCCAGCTCACCCCTCGACACGAATTACTACGAGCAGTACTTC,CASSPLDTNYYEQYF
.,.,TRBV6-1,TRBJ1-3,TGTGCCAGCAGTGGACTGCCTTCTGGAAACACCATATATTTT,CASSGLPSGNTIYF
TRBD2,.,TRBV11-1,TRBJ2-3,TGTGCCAGCAGCTTAGCCGGGACTAGCGGTTTCACAGATACGCAGTATTTT,CASSLAGTSGFTDTQYF
.,.,TRBV5-8,TRBJ2-1,TGTGCCAGCAGCCTACGCAACACGGCAGGGAAAAATGAGCAGTTCTTC,CASSLRNTAGKNEQFF
.,.,TRBV4-3,TRBJ2-1,TGCGCCAGCAGCCATTCCGGGACACTTGAGCAGTTCTTC,CASSHSGTLEQFF
.,.,TRBV5-1,TRBJ1-1,TGCGCCAGCAGCCCGAGTACAGTGAACACTGAAGCTTTCTTT,CASSPSTVNTEAFF
TRBD1,.,TRBV28,TRBJ2-7,TGTGCCAGCACGACTCCGGGACAGCTCTACGAGCAGTACTTC,CASTTPGQLYEQYF
TRBD1,few,TRBV11-2,TRBJ1-2,TGTGCCAGCAGTCAAGAACGACAGGGCGATGGCTACACCTTC,CASSQERQGDGYTF
TRBD2,few,TRBV10-3,TRBJ2-1,TGTGCCATCAGCGTTAAAGCGGGGGAACCCTACAATGAGCAGTTCTTC,CAISVKAGEPYNEQFF
.,.,TRBV5-4,TRBJ2-1,TGTGCCAGCAGCTTATATCGGGAGTTGGATGAGCAGTTCTTC,CASSLYRELDEQFF
TRBD1,few,TRBV7-8,TRBJ1-2,TGTGCCAGCAGCCAGACAGGGTATGGCTACACCTTC,CASSQTGYGYTF
.,.,TRBV19,TRBJ1-6,TGTGCCAGTAAGGCCAGGGATACTTCACCCCTCCACTTT,CASKARDTSPLHF
TRBD1,.,TRBV19,TRBJ1-2,TGTGCCAGTAGTATATCAGGCCGGGACAGGGGTGGCTACACCTTC,CASSISGRDRGGYTF
.,.,TRBV7-2,TRBJ1-1,TGTGCCAGCAGCTTAGTTCGGCCAGTCCAGGGGAACACTGAAGCTTTCTTT,CASSLVRPVQGNTEAFF
TRBD1,.,TRBV28,TRBJ1-1,TGTGCCAGCAGCTCGACAGGGCGGAACACTGAAGCTTTCTTT,CASSSTGRNTEAFF
.,.,TRBV7-2,TRBJ1-1,TGTGCCAGCAGCTTAGTAGGGGCCACTGAAGCTTTCTTT,CASSLVGATEAFF
.,.,TRBV19,TRBJ1-5,TGTGCCAGTAGTCCCGAGGGGGTGCAGCCCCAGCATTTT,CASSPEGVQPQHF
.,.,TRBV28,TRBJ1-2,TGTGCCAGCAGTTTGCGCTCTACTAACTATGGCTACACCTTC,CASSLRSTNYGYTF
.,.,TRBV28,TRBJ2-7,TGTGCCAGCAGGGACAGAAGGCCCCCCTACGAGCAGTACTTC,CASRDRRPPYEQYF
.,.,TRBV6-1,TRBJ2-7,TGTGCCAGCAGTGAAATGTGGACAGAGGGCTACGAGCAGTACTTC,CASSEMWTEGYEQYF
TRBD1,.,TRBV2,TRBJ1-5,TGTGCCAGCAGTGAAAAGGACAGGGGTCACAGCAATCAGCCCCAGCATTTT,CASSEKDRGHSNQPQHF
.,.,TRBV7-2,TRBJ2-7,TGTGCCAGCAGTCTTAAAATAACAGAGCAGTACTTC,CASSLKITEQYF
.,.,TRBV21-1,TRBJ2-7,TGTGCCAGCAGCTTGCCGGGACAGGGGGTTGTCGGTGCCTACGAGCAGTACTTC,CASSLPGQGVVGAYEQYF